This TCR beta chain was profiled in a study of blood T cell repertoires in COVID-19. On the study more broadly: COVID-19 samples collected from the United States, Italy and Spain covered acute and convalescent phases. T cells, B-cell-depleted T cells, or PBMCs provided the cDNA or gDNA that served as material.

Original handling: The authors estimated nucleated cell counts from reference gene primer amplification. Here immunoSEQ multiplex PCR was the method, and the copy in TCRdb shows in-frame clones only, minus some. V and J calls and clone size follow that table, whereas D and trimming were derived from the DNA. The sample has about 130,000 clones; about 84% are singletons. The CDR3 spans 11 residues. V was clipped by 7 bases and J by 8 bases, with 11 bases between them. Looked up from germline, CDR1 is MNHEY and CDR2 is SVGAGI. The sample taken for sequencing was peripheral blood. The chain combines TRBV6-5 with TRBJ1-2; no definite D call. This clonotype was obtained from a woman aged 55-69 years with acute or convalescent COVID-19. The CDR3 coding sequence is TGTGCCAGCATTGGAGTTTTGGGCTACACCTTC. Translating gives CASIGVLGYTF.